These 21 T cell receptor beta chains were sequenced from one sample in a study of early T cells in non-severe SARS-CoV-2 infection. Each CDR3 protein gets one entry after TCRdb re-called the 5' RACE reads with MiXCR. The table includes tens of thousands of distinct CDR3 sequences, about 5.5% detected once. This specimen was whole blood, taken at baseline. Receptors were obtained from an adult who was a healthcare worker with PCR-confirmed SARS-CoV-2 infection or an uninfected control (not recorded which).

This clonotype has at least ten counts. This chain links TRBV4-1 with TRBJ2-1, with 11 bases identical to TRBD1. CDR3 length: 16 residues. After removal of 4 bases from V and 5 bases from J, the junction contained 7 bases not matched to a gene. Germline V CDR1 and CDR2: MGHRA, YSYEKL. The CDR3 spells CASSPPGGQGDNEQFF. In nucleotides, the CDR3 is TGCGCCAGCAGCCCCCCCGGGGGACAGGGGGACAATGAGCAGTTCTTC.

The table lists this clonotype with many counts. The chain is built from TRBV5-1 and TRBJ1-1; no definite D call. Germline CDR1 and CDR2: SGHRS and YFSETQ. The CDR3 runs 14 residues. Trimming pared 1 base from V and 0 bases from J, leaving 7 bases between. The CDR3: CASSLHGVNTEAFF. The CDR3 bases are TGCGCCAGCAGCTTGCACGGTGTGAACACTGAAGCTTTCTTT.

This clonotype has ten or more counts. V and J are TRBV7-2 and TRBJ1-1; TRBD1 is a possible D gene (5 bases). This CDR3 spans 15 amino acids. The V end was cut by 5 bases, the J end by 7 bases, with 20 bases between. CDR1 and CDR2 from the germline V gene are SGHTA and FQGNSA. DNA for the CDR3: TGTGCCAGCAGCCCCCGAGTGGGGGTTGGGAGTGAAGCTTTCTTT. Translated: CASSPRVGVGSEAFF.

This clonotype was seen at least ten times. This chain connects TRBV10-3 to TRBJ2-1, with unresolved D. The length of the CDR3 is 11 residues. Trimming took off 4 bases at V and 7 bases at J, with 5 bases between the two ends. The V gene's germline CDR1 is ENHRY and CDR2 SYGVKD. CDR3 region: CAISVGNEQFF. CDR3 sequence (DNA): TGTGCCATCAGTGTAGGGAATGAGCAGTTCTTC.

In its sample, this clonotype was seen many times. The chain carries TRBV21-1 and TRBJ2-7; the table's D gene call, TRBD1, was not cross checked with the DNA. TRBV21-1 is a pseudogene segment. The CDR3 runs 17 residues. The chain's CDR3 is CASSKRTRPATNYEQYF. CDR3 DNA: TGTGCCAGCAGCAAAAGAACGCGCCCAGCTACTAACTACGAGCAGTACTTC.

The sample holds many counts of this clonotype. For the CDR3, the DNA is TGTGCCAGCAGTGTGGACAGGGAAGTTTTGGAGACCCAGTACTTC. Its translation: CASSVDREVLETQYF. The rearrangement links TRBV27 to TRBJ2-5, with TRBD1 identical over 8 bases. The trim removed 5 bases at V and 5 bases at J, leaving 10 bases unmatched. CDR1 is MNHEY, CDR2 SMNVEV, per germline (reference sequence). The CDR3 has 15 amino acids.

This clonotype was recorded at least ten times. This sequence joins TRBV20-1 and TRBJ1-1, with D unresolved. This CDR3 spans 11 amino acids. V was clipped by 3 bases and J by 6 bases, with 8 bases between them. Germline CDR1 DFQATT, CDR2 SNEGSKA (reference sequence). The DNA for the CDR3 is TGCAGTGCTAGTTGGGGATCTGAAGCTTTCTTT. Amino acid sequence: CSASWGSEAFF.

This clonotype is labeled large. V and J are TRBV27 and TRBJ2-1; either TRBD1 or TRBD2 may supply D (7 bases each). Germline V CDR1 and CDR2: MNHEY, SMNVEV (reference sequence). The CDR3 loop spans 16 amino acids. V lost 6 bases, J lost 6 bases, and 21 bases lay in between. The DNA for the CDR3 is TGTGCCAGCAGCGTAAGCAGGGGGGGGTGGGGCAATGAGCAGTTCTTC. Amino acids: CASSVSRGGWGNEQFF.

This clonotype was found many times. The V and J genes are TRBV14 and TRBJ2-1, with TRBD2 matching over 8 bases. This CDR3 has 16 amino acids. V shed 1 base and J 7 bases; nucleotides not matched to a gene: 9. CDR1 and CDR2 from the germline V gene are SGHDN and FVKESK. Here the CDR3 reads CASSQVTGGPRNEQFF. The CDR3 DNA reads TGTGCCAGCAGCCAAGTGACGGGAGGGCCGCGTAATGAGCAGTTCTTC.

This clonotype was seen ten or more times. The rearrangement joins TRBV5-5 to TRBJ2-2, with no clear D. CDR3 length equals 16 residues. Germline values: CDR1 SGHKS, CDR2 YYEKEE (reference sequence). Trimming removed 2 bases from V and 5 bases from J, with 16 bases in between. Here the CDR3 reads CASSFFLGGVTGELFF. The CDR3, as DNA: TGTGCCAGCAGCTTTTTTCTAGGTGGGGTGACCGGGGAGCTGTTTTTT. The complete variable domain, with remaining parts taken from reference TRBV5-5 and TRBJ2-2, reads DAGVTQSPTHLIKTRGQQVTLRCSPISGHKSVSWYQQVLGQGPQFIFQYYEKEERGRGNFPDRFSARQFPNYSSELNVNALLLGDSALYLCASSFFLGGVTGELFFGEGSRLTVL.

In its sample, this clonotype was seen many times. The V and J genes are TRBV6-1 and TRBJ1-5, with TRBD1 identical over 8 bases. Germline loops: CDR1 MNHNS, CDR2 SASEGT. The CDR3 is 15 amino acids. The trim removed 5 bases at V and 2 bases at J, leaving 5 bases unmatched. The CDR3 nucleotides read TGTGCCAGCAGTCGACAGGGGATGGGCAATCAGCCCCAGCATTTT. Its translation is CASSRQGMGNQPQHF.

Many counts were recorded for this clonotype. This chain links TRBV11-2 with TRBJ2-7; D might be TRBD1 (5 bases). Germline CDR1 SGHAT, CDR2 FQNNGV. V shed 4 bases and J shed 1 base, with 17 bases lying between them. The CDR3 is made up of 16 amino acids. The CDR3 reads CASSSYVGRVSYEQYF. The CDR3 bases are TGTGCCAGCAGCTCCTACGTGGGCAGGGTTTCCTACGAGCAGTACTTC. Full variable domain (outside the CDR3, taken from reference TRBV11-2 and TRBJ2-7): EAGVAQSPRYKIIEKRQSVAFWCNPISGHATLYWYQQILGQGPKLLIQFQNNGVVDDSQLPKDRFSAERLKGVDSTLKIQPAKLEDSAVYLCASSSYVGRVSYEQYFGPGTRLTVT.

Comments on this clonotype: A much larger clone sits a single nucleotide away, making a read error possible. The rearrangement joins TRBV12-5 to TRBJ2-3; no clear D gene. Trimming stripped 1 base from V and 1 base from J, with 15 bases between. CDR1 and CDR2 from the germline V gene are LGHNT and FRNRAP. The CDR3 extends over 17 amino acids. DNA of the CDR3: TGTGCTAGTGGTTTGGGGGCCAGGCATCGTGGCACAGATACGCAGTATTTT. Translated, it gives CASGLGARHRGTDTQYF.

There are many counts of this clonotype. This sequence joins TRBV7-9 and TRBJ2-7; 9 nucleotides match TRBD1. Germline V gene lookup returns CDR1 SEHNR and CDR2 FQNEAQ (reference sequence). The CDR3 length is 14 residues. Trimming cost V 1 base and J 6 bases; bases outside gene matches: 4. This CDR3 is CASSLEWTGVEQYF. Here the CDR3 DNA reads TGTGCCAGCAGCTTAGAGTGGACAGGGGTCGAGCAGTACTTC.

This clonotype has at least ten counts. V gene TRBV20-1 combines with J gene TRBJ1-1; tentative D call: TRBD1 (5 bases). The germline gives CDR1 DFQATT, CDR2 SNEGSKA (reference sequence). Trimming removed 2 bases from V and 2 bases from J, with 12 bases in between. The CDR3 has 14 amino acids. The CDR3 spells CSARQGIFNTEAFF. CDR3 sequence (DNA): TGCAGTGCTAGACAGGGTATTTTTAACACTGAAGCTTTCTTT.

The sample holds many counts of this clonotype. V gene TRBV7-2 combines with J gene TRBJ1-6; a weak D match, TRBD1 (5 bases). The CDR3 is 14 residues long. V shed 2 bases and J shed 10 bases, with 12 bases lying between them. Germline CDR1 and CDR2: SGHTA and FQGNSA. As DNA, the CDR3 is TGTGCCAGCAGCTTAAGGGAGGGGCGGTCACCCCTCCACTTT. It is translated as CASSLREGRSPLHF.

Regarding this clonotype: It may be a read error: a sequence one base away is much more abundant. The CDR3, as DNA: TGTGCCAGCAGCCAAGATGCCTATGGCTTCACCTTC. It yields the protein CASSQDAYGFTF. The chain uses TRBV4-2 and TRBJ1-2; D gene unclear. CDR1 LGHNA and CDR2 YNFKEQ come from the germline V gene. The CDR3 is 12 residues long.

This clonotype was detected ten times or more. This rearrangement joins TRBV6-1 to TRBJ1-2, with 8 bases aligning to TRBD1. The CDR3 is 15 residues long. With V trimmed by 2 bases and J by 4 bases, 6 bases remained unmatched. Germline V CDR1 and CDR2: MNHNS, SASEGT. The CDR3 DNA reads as TGTGCCAGCAGTGAAAGTCCGGGACAGGTCTATGGCTACACCTTC. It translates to CASSESPGQVYGYTF.

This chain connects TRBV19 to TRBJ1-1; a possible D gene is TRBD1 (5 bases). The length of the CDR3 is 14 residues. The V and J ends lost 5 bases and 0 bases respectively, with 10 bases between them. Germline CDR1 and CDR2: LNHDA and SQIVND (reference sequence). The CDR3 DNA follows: TGTGCCAGTAGTGTTCCGGGACTGAACACTGAAGCTTTCTTT. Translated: CASSVPGLNTEAFF.

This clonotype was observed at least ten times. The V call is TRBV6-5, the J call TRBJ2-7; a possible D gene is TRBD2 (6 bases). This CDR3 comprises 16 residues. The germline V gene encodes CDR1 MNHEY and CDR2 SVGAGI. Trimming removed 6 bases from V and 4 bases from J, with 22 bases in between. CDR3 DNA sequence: TGTGCCAGCAGGAAGGGACTGCTTGTAGTTGGTTACGAGCAGTACTTC. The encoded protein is CASRKGLLVVGYEQYF.

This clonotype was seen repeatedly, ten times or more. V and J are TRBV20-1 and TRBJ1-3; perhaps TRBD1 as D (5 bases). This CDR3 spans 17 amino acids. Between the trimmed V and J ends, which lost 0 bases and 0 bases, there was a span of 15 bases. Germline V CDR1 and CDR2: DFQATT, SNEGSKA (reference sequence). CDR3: CSARDSGGPGSGNTIYF. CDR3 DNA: TGCAGTGCTAGAGATAGTGGGGGTCCTGGCTCTGGAAACACCATATATTTT.